This T cell receptor beta chain appears in the sequencing data of a study of T cells in Graves' hyperthyroidism and ophthalmopathy. Amplification of TCR beta CDR3 regions used RNA as the template. The primer set for the first-round RT-PCR of the TCR CDR3 was HTBI. One entry per CDR3 protein, called by TCRdb with MiXCR from the multiplex PCR reads. The table has around 340,000 distinct CDR3 sequences, approximately 17% seen once. Sample collection date corresponds to first hyperthyroidism diagnosis, prior to any ophthalmopathy symptoms. The V end was cut by 3 bases, the J end by 6 bases, with 5 bases between. The CDR3 is 11 amino acids. The sample holds many counts of this clonotype.

Material: blood. The rearrangement joins TRBV12-3 or TRBV12-4 to TRBJ1-1; no definite D call. The sequence came from a woman aged 25 to 39 with Graves' hyperthyroidism that later progressed to Graves' ophthalmopathy. The CDR3 is CASSFMAEAFF. DNA for the CDR3: TGTGCCAGCAGTTTCATGGCTGAAGCTTTCTTT.